The 10 T cell receptor beta chains listed next were all sequenced from one sample in a study of beta chain features in type 1 diabetes. Study-wide findings and caveats: Researchers report that Type 1 diabetes patients had moderately but significantly shorter TCRB CDR3s across all four CD4+ subsets.

No antigen has been assigned to these receptors. Reverse transcribing all isolated RNA meant expressed TCRB transcripts were sequenced. Libraries were prepared by immunoSEQ multiplex PCR; TCRdb keeps only in-frame clonotypes and omits some of them. The data show 600,000 to 700,000 clones, with 9.5% to 15% seen just once and around 0.12% held by the top ten. The specimen sequenced was naive CD4+ T cells from blood. These TCRs come from a man younger than 40 with type 1 diabetes.

This clone turned up a few times. The chain employs TRBV7-9 and TRBJ2-1; 13 nucleotides agree with TRBD2. This CDR3 has 15 amino acids. V shed 2 bases and J 10 bases; nucleotides not matched to a gene: 5. Germline V CDR1 and CDR2: SEHNR, FQNEAQ (reference sequence). CDR3 sequence reads: CASSLKLAGGYEQFF. The CDR3 coding sequence is TGTGCCAGCAGCTTAAAACTAGCGGGGGGGTACGAGCAGTTCTTC.

CDR3 sequence: CASSLSGDSENIQYF. The CDR3 nucleotides read TGCGCCAGCAGCTTGTCGGGGGACAGTGAAAACATTCAGTACTTC. The chain uses TRBV5-1 and TRBJ2-4; possible D gene TRBD1, 7 bases. The CDR3 loop spans 15 amino acids. Trimming took 1 base from V and 5 from J, leaving 13 bases between them. Germline CDR1 and CDR2: SGHRS and YFSETQ.

In its sample, this clone was seen a few times. The chain joins TRBV5-4 to TRBJ2-1; 10 bases align to TRBD1. Trimming at V came to 4 bases and at J to 3 bases, leaving 4 bases not matched to a gene. Per the germline V gene, CDR1 is SGHNT and CDR2 is YYREEE (reference sequence). The CDR3 sequence is 15 residues long. The chain's CDR3 is CASSVGTGDYNEQFF. The CDR3 DNA is TGTGCCAGCAGCGTCGGGACAGGGGACTACAATGAGCAGTTCTTC.

This clone has just a few counts. This rearrangement joins TRBV10-3 to TRBJ1-1; D unresolved. This CDR3 region has 14 residues. Trimming stripped 6 bases from V and 4 bases from J, with 15 bases between. Germline V CDR1 and CDR2: ENHRY, SYGVKD. CDR3 residues: CAIRMGGSTTEAFF. Written as DNA, the CDR3 is TGTGCCATCAGGATGGGAGGAAGCACCACTGAAGCTTTCTTT.

This clone was counted a few times. The CDR3 here is CASSYSSGGLTDTQYF. The CDR3 DNA sequence: TGTGCCAGCAGTTATTCCAGCGGGGGCCTCACAGATACGCAGTATTTT. V gene TRBV27 combines with J gene TRBJ2-3; the match to TRBD2 covers 8 bases. The germline CDR1 and CDR2 sequences are MNHEY and SMNVEV (reference sequence). The CDR3 is made up of 16 amino acids. After removal of 4 bases from V and 2 bases from J, the junction contained 8 bases not matched to a gene.

J is TRBJ2-5 and V is TRBV6-6; TRBD2 is a possible D gene (5 bases). The germline V gene encodes CDR1 MNHNY and CDR2 SVGAGI (reference sequence). The CDR3 loop spans 14 amino acids. Between the trimmed V and J ends, which lost 5 bases and 3 bases, there was a span of 13 bases. CDR3 region: CASSGILVEETQYF. For the CDR3, the DNA is TGTGCCAGCAGTGGAATACTAGTAGAAGAGACCCAGTACTTC.

This clone came up a few times. V is TRBV6-5 and J is TRBJ1-1; TRBD1 is a possible D gene (6 bases). Trimming shortened V by 7 bases and J by 0 bases, and 15 bases separated the two germline ends. CDR3 length: 15 amino acids. From germline, CDR1 is MNHEY and CDR2 SVGAGI. The CDR3 DNA sequence: TGTGCCAGCATCCCGGGGGGCAGCGTGAACACTGAAGCTTTCTTT. Residues: CASIPGGSVNTEAFF.

This chain joins TRBV6-6 and TRBJ2-3; D may be TRBD2 (5 bases). Germline V lookup: CDR1 MNHNY, CDR2 SVGAGI (reference sequence). The V end lost 0 bases, the J end lost 5 bases, and 9 bases lay between the germline ends. CDR3 length: 14 residues. The CDR3 here is CASSYSRARDTQYF. The CDR3 DNA sequence: TGTGCCAGCAGTTACTCGAGGGCAAGAGATACGCAGTATTTT.

The chain recombines TRBV7-2 with TRBJ2-5; D not resolved. This CDR3 has 15 amino acids. V was clipped by 2 bases and J by 4 bases, with 14 bases between them. Germline loops: CDR1 SGHTA, CDR2 FQGNSA. CDR3 DNA sequence: TGTGCCAGCAGCTTAAAGCGAGTGGGGTCAGAGACCCAGTACTTC. Its translation is CASSLKRVGSETQYF.

This clone occurred a few times. The chain has TRBV28 and TRBJ2-2; a possible D gene is TRBD1 (6 bases). The CDR3 has 15 residues. Trimming removed 2 bases at V and 2 bases at J, with 9 bases between. Germline CDR1 MDHEN, CDR2 SYDVKM. The CDR3 loop is CASSLRTANTGELFF. The CDR3 DNA sequence: TGTGCCAGCAGTTTAAGGACAGCTAACACCGGGGAGCTGTTTTTT. Complete variable domain (other parts from reference TRBV28 and TRBJ2-2): DVKVTQSSRYLVKRTGEKVFLECVQDMDHENMFWYRQDPGLGLRLIYFSYDVKMKEKGDIPEGYSVSREKKERFSLILESASTNQTSMYLCASSLRTANTGELFFGEGSRLTVL.